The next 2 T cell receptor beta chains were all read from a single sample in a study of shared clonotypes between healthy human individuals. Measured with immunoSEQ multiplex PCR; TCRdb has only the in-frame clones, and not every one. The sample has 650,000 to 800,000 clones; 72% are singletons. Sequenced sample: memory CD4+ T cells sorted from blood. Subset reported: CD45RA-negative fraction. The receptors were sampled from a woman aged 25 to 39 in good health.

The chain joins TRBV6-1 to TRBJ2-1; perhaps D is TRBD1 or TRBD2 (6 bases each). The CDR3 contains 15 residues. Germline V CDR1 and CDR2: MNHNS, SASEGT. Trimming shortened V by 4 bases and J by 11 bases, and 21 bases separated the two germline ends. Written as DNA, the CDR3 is TGTGCCAGCAGTGGCTGGGGGGCGATCGGGGGACAGCAGTTCTTC. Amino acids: CASSGWGAIGGQQFF.

The CDR3: CASSLDRDNEQFF. The DNA of the CDR3 is TGTGCCAGCAGCTTAGATCGGGACAATGAGCAGTTCTTC. The V and J genes are TRBV7-7 and TRBJ2-1; the D is unclear. Per the germline V gene, CDR1 is SSHAT and CDR2 is FNYEAQ (reference sequence). The CDR3 has 13 residues. Trimming left V 1 base short and J 5 bases short, with 6 bases between. Using reference TRBV7-7 and TRBJ2-1 for the parts outside the CDR3, the full variable domain is GAGVSQSPRYKVTKRGQDVTLRCDPISSHATLYWYQQALGQGPEFLTYFNYEAQPDKSGLPSDRFSAERPEGSISTLTIQRTEQRDSAMYRCASSLDRDNEQFFGPGTRLTVL.